These 8 T cell receptor beta chains came from one sample sequenced in a study of blood T cells in healthy people across ages. Combining a sample-barcoded 5' primer with a J-beta primer mix, a second PCR ran for roughly 7 to 12 cycles. In TCRdb, the 5' RACE reads were re-called with MiXCR into one record per CDR3 protein. This sample has around 1.7 million distinct CDR3 sequences; approximately 30% occur once, and the top ten carry more than 6%. Material for sequencing was blood. These receptors came from a woman aged 30 to 39 in good health.

The genes are TRBV7-9 and TRBJ1-6, with 7 bases fitting TRBD1. The V and J ends lost 6 bases and 8 bases, in that order; junction bases with no gene match: 10. Looked up from germline, CDR1 is SEHNR and CDR2 is FQNEAQ (reference sequence). The CDR3 sequence is 15 residues long. In DNA form, the CDR3 reads TGTGCCAGCAGAGAGTGGGGCCAGGGGGATTCACCCCTCCACTTT. This gives the protein CASREWGQGDSPLHF.

About this clonotype itself: Since a much larger clone is just one base distant, this may be a read error. The chain carries TRBV12-3 or TRBV12-4 and TRBJ2-4; TRBD2 might be the D (7 bases). The CDR3 covers 13 residues. Trimming pared 6 bases from V and 13 bases from J, leaving 19 bases between. The CDR3, as DNA: TGTGCCAGCAGACTCGGGGGGCTACGTGAGCAGTACTTC. This gives the protein CASRLGGLREQYF.

The chain recombines TRBV28 with TRBJ2-5; 7 bases map to TRBD1. CDR3 size: 15 residues. Losses at the gene ends were 4 bases for V and 0 bases for J; bases not matched to a gene: 5. CDR1 and CDR2 (germline): MDHEN, SYDVKM. CDR3 in amino acids: CASSWGQLYQETQYF. The CDR3 bases are TGTGCCAGCAGTTGGGGACAGCTGTACCAAGAGACCCAGTACTTC.

In the case of this clonotype: With a much larger clone just one base away, this may be a read error. V is TRBV20-1 and J is TRBJ2-5; weak D call: TRBD1 (6 bases). The J call could be wrong; TRBJ2-7 is a better fit for the DNA end. This CDR3 spans 15 amino acids. Germline V gene data show CDR1 as DFQATT and CDR2 as SNEGSKA (reference sequence). CDR3 amino acids: CSASYPTGSSYEQYF. The CDR3 DNA is TGCAGTGCTAGCTACCCCACAGGGAGTAGCTACGAGCAGTACTTC.

Many counts were recorded for this clonotype. The chain links TRBV7-2 to TRBJ1-2; D remains ambiguous. CDR1 and CDR2 from the germline V gene are SGHTA and FQGNSA. The CDR3 covers 12 residues. Trimming removed 6 bases at V and 7 bases at J, with 12 bases between. The CDR3 region is CASSLPVGGYTF. The DNA of the CDR3 is TGTGCCAGCAGTCTGCCCGTAGGTGGCTACACCTTC.

The chain has TRBV24-1 and TRBJ2-7; perhaps D is TRBD1 or TRBD2 (5 bases each). V lost 2 bases to trimming and J lost 2 bases, with 9 bases between them. Looked up from germline, CDR1 is KGHDR and CDR2 is SFDVKD. The CDR3 length is 14 residues. The CDR3 DNA is TGTGCCACCAGTGATTCGGGGACGGCCTACGAGCAGTACTTC. Amino acid sequence: CATSDSGTAYEQYF.

This sequence joins TRBV12-3 or TRBV12-4 and TRBJ1-4; TRBD1 matches at 7 bases. J was trimmed by 8 bases and V by 5 bases; bases with no gene match: 8. This CDR3 region has 14 residues. The CDR3 sequence: CASSRQGMGEKLFF. CDR3 bases: TGTGCCAGCAGTCGACAGGGAATGGGCGAAAAACTGTTTTTT.

V gene TRBV20-1 combines with J gene TRBJ2-7, with 8 bases aligning to TRBD1. Gene TRBJ2-5 matches the end of the DNA better, so the J call may be wrong. CDR3 size: 15 residues. Germline CDR1 is DFQATT and CDR2 is SNEGSKA (reference sequence). DNA of the CDR3: TGCAGTGCACAGTCGGCGTCAGGGGGCGGGAAGACCCAGTACTTC. It translates to CSAQSASGGGKTQYF.